This is a list of T cell receptor beta chains from one sample in a study of cytomegalovirus exposure and HLA in healthy donors. TCRdb's table, derived via immunoSEQ multiplex PCR, lists solely in-frame clones and lacks some. Recorded for this sample: about 130,000 clones. Sequencing input: PBMCs. The receptors stem from a man under 40 in good health and CMV-seronegative. CDR3s include the opening cysteine and the closing phenylalanine or tryptophan. The order of the fields is J gene, D gene, V gene, CDR3 DNA, CDR3 protein. The D gene is left open where the match is weak.

TRBJ1-4	TRBD1	TRBV11-2	TGTGCCAGCAGCTCCCTCTGGGCTTTGACAGGGGATAAACTGTTTTTT	CASSSLWALTGDKLFF
TRBJ1-1	NA	TRBV5-1	TGCGCCAGCAGCTTGACAGGCCAGAGTATAACTGAAGCTTTCTTT	CASSLTGQSITEAFF
TRBJ2-4	NA	TRBV12-1	TGTGCCAGCAGCTTCACCGGGACTAGCGGGAGCGATGCGAACATTCAGTACTTC	CASSFTGTSGSDANIQYF
TRBJ1-5	TRBD1	TRBV28	TGTGCCAGCAGACCGGGACAGATAAATCAGCCCCAGCATTTT	CASRPGQINQPQHF
TRBJ2-3	NA	TRBV4-2	TGTGCCAGCAGTCCCGAAGGGGGCACAGATACGCAGTATTTT	CASSPEGGTDTQYF
TRBJ2-2	TRBD1	TRBV9	TGTGCCAGCAGCGCGGACAGGGGGAACACCGGGGAGCTGTTTTTT	CASSADRGNTGELFF
TRBJ2-1	TRBD2	TRBV6-5	TGTGCCAGCATTCTAGCGGGAGGATCGCGCAATGAGCAGTTCTTC	CASILAGGSRNEQFF
TRBJ2-2	TRBD1	TRBV7-3	TGTGCCAGCAGCTTGGGACAGCGGAAGAACACCGGGGAGCTGTTTTTT	CASSLGQRKNTGELFF
TRBJ2-1	TRBD2	TRBV9	TGTGCCAGCAGCGTATCGAGCGGGAACAATGAGCAGTTCTTC	CASSVSSGNNEQFF
TRBJ2-3	TRBD2	TRBV4-1	TGCGCCAGCAGCCAAGGGCTAGCGGGAGTTGAAGATACGCAGTATTTT	CASSQGLAGVEDTQYF
TRBJ2-3	NA	TRBV5-1	TGCGCCAGCAGCTTGACCGGATCCGGGGATACGCAGTATTTT	CASSLTGSGDTQYF